This T cell receptor beta chain is drawn from a study of cytomegalovirus exposure and HLA in healthy donors (dated by TCRdb to 2015 to 2018). For the study in its entirety: An earlier analysis of several hundred of the donors reported approximately 300 Gb of sequence data and 100 million to 140 million unique TCR beta sequences from 190 million or so T cells. About 330 gigabases of sequencing data and around 85 million unique TCR sequences made up an early release that covered several hundred HLA-typed donors. Of the 350 to 400 genotyped donors, approximately 80% fell in the genetic ancestry cluster associated with self-reported Caucasian donors. The study aimed to test whether signatures of past pathogen exposure could be identified by cataloging public T cell receptors. The study used immunosequencing to profile the T cell repertoires of several hundred subjects and linked those repertoires to cytomegalovirus serostatus. In addition to the first cohort of 650 to 750 subjects, a separate validation cohort of over 90 different subjects was used. The study combined high-throughput TCR immunosequencing, statistical association of individual TCRs with disease status, and machine learning to predict cytomegalovirus infection status. To study patterns of TCR occurrence, a later analysis re-analyzed previously published TCR beta repertoires from 600 to 750 donors and added high-resolution HLA genotyping. In the later analysis, no new phenotypic data were used to find candidate immune exposures; instead, reliance was placed on TCR beta sequences and their occurrence across donors. In an earlier analysis of a few hundred of the donors, high-throughput TCR beta sequencing was used to judge whether each TCR beta V gene segment behaved as functional or pseudogenic. Donor age, sex, ethnicity and CMV serostatus were compiled alongside the repertoire data. A later genetic analysis took genome-wide SNP genotypes for 398 of the 666 donors and used that subset as a discovery cohort. All discovery cohort repertoires had been generated using a single sequencing platform. Both class I and class II loci were covered by HLA typing, at four-digit resolution. Typing coverage varied by locus: roughly 629-630 donors for A, B, C, DRB1 and DQB1; more than 500 for DQA1; more than 600 for DPA1; roughly 470 for DPB1. Roughly five DR-DQ haplotypes were handled as single units for association and clustering because linkage in the cohort was strong. Across around 400 genotyped donors of the cohort, an average of roughly 200,000 unique TCR beta nucleotide sequences per donor were sequenced, and 15% to 20% of those sequences were non-productive. Findings and caveats that apply to the study as a whole: The authors suggested that the approach could potentially be extended to other disease states and immunological phenotypes. According to a later genetic analysis, donors in an Asian-associated ancestry cluster had fewer N-insertions in productive TCRs than the approximately 650-donor mean. According to a later analysis, most CMV-associated TCR beta chains appeared to be HLA-restricted, and the HLA associations seemed to be driven largely by CMV exposure. Strong co-occurrence of HLA alleles, especially DR and DQ, made assigning TCR associations to individual alleles difficult. A further reported finding was that TCR beta sequences accurately predicted the HLA-A and HLA-B alleles for most subjects in the first cohort. In the study, 150 to 200 TCR beta chains were listed as associated with cytomegalovirus. In vitro tests confirmed that a few of the cytomegalovirus-associated TCR beta chains recognize cytomegalovirus antigens. This cohort had only TCR beta chains sequenced, and the lack of alpha or paired-chain data limited which features could be detected. The only immune exposure information available for the cohort was CMV serostatus. Some 16 rarely observed V segments, including chromosome 9 orphons, were excluded from the earlier analysis of 550 to 700 of the donors because counts were too low. In a later analysis, TCR association rates were found to vary across HLA loci, with the most associated TCRs seen for DRB1 alleles and the fewest for HLA-C alleles. An association between a missense DCLRE1C variant and V-gene and J-gene trimming of TCR beta chains was found in a later genetic analysis and replicated in an independent cohort. A later analysis associated around 16,000 TCR beta sequences with specific HLA alleles at a false discovery rate of 0.05. The 87-base-pair reads could not distinguish some IMGT-functional V segments, including TRBV6-2 and TRBV6-3, so those segments were excluded. A cluster of highly shared sequence variants was judged likely to be a technical artifact of the sequencing pipeline. In both the original and validation cohorts, the classifier was reported to diagnose cytomegalovirus status with high specificity and sensitivity. Because HLA typing was missing for some donors at each locus, association tests included only the typed subset. Most TCR sequences were observed very rarely across donors, whereas some public TCRs were present in many individuals. Several of the top co-occurrence clusters appeared to be linked to parvovirus B19, influenza, CMV and Epstein-Barr virus, according to a later analysis. Linkage disequilibrium might explain the correlated functional status among segregating V segments, but an unknown experimental factor could not be excluded. Compared with equally common non-associated chains, HLA-associated TCR beta chains in a later analysis were more clonally expanded and had lower generation probabilities. In an earlier analysis of fewer than 700 of the donors, most TCR beta V segments appeared in productive rearrangements about 90% or about 30% of the time, broadly matching IMGT annotations. Presence/absence analyses assumed roughly uniform sequencing depth across donors, an assumption that may not hold.

In this sample, this clone turned up once. Its binding antigen is unknown. Per-nucleotide qualities are absent, and no much larger clonotype sits a single base away. Receptors were amplified or captured by the immunoSEQ multiplex PCR assay. For the multiplex PCR, a mixture combining 60 forward primers for TCR Vbeta segments and 13 reverse primers for TCR Jbeta segments was used. Amplification of the CDR3 region of rearranged TCR beta genes was performed with a multiplex PCR assay on genomic DNA. On the Illumina HiSeq System, the amplified TCR beta libraries were sequenced as 87-base-pair reads. Concerning the study's data processing: Across the 666 repertoires, a later analysis counted tens of millions of unique TCR beta chains, roughly 11 million of which were shared by at least two donors. Raw reads were error-corrected and collapsed into unique sequences with a nearest-neighbor algorithm that merged closely related sequences to remove PCR and sequencing errors. V, D and J gene segments were assigned by aligning CDR3 sequences to IMGT reference sequences. For a sequence to be retained, a match of at least six nucleotides was required to both a V gene segment and a J gene segment. A rearrangement was called productive if the CDR3 had no stop codons and remained in frame with V and J, and every other rearrangement was called non-productive. Following IMGT convention, CDR3 was defined as the stretch from the second conserved V-encoded cysteine up to the conserved J-encoded phenylalanine. The earlier analysis of some 540 of the donors excluded any sequence lacking an unambiguous match to a single V gene segment. An earlier analysis of fewer than 750 of the donors classified V segments as functional when productive rearrangements were above 56.7% and as segregating when the standard deviation between donors was above 5%. To diagnose cytomegalovirus status from the catalog of TCR beta chain sequences, a statistical classification framework was built. V and J gene assignment, in a later analysis, came from comparing TCR nucleotide sequences with IMGT/GENE-DB human TR gene sequences. The TCRdist pipeline was used in a later analysis to assign CDR3 sequences and most-parsimonious VDJ recombination scenarios. In a later analysis, each TCR beta chain was defined by its CDR3 amino acid sequence together with its V-gene family, and reads lacking a unique V-gene family were excluded. In a later analysis, 450 to 600 highly shared, low-generation-probability nucleotide sequences were removed to address suspected cross-contamination and a sequencing artifact. A later analysis calculated a clonal expansion index for each public chain from normalized within-repertoire ranks of inferred template counts. Generation probabilities in a later analysis came from a VDJ recombination model fitted to out-of-frame rearrangements, and those results were checked against IGoR. In a later analysis, hypergeometric tests were used to score TCR-TCR, TCR-HLA and TCR-CMV co-occurrence, with a repertoire-size bias correction applied to TCR pairs. A later analysis estimated false discovery rates by permuting HLA or CMV assignments 20 times. In a later analysis, co-occurring TCRs were grouped using DBSCAN, with TCRdist sequence similarity added in when clustering inside HLA-allele-positive subsets. Repertoires with fewer than 30,000 or more than 120,000 public chains, plus five repertoires with anomalous nucleotide sharing, were excluded from co-occurrence clustering. TCRdb retrieved this table from immuneACCESS and kept in-frame rearrangements only. Not all clones are present; in checked studies, unresolved V genes account for under half, and no reason is known for the remainder. The DNA gave D and trimming, while V, J and clone size come from that table. The sample table records about 140,000 clones; more than 75% of these occur just once. The leading ten clones occupy over 2% of the sample.

The cohort comprised more than 550 healthy bone marrow donors. At the time of sampling, all cohort members were nominally healthy, though unrecorded immune exposures were likely present. The donor was CMV seronegative and was included in the group of around 320 seronegative cohort members. A peripheral blood sample was provided by each donor, and peripheral blood mononuclear cells were used for TCR beta sequencing. Genomic DNA extraction from the blood cell samples was performed with the Qiagen DNeasy Blood Extraction Kit. The junction carries 15 bases between V and J, which are trimmed by 3 bases and 3 bases respectively. From the cysteine up to the phenylalanine, the CDR3 has a length of 15 residues. CDR3 DNA is the only sequence kept; it has 45 bases, read in frame from the first base. The germline V gene (reference sequence) specifies GTSNPN as CDR1 and SVGIG as CDR2.

The TCR sequence derives from a man aged 45 to 65 in good health and CMV-seronegative. The sequenced material came from PBMCs. The chain is made from TRBV30 and TRBJ1-5; TRBD1 is a weak D gene call, 6 bases matching. The CDR3 corresponds to CAWSSGQLFNQPQHF. The nucleotide sequence reads as follows: TGTGCCTGGAGCAGCGGACAGTTATTCAATCAGCCCCAGCATTTT.